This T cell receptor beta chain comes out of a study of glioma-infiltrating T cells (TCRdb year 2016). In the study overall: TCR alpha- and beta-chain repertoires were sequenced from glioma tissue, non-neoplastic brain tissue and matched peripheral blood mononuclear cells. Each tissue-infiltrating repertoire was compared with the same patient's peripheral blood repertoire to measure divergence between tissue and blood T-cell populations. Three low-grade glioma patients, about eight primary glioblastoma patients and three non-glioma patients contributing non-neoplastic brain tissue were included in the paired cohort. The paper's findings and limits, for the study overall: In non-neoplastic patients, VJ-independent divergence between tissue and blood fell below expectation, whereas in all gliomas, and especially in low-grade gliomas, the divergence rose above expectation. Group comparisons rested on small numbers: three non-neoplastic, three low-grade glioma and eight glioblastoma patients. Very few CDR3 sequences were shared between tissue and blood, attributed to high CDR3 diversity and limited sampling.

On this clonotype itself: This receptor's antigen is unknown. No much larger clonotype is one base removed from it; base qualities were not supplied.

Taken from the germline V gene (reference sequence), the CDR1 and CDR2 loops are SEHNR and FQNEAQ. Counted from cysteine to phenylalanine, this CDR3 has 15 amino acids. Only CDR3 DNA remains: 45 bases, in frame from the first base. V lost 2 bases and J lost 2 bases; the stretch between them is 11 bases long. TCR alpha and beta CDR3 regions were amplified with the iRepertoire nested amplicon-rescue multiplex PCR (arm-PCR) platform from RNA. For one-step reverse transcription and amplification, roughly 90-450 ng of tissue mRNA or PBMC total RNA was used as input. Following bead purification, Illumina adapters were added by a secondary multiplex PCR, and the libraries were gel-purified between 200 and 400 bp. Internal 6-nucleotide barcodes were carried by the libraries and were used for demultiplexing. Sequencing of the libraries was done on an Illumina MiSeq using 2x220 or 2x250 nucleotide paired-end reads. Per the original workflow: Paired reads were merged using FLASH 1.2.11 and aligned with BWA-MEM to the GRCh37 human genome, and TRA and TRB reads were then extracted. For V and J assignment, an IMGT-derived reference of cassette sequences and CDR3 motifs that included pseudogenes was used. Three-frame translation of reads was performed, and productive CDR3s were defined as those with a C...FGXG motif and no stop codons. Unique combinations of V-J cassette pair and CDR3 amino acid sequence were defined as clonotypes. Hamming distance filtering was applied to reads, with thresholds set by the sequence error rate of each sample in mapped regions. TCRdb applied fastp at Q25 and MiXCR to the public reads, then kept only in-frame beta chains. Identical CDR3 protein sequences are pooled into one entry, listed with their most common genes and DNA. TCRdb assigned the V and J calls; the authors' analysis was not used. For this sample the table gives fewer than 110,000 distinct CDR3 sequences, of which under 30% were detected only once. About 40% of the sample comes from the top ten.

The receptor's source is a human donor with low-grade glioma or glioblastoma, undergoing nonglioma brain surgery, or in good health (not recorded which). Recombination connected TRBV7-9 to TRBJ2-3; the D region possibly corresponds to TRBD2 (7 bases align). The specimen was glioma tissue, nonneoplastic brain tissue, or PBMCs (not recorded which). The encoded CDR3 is CASSLKGGVTDTQYF. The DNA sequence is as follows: TGTGCCAGCAGCTTAAAGGGGGGGGTCACAGATACGCAGTATTTT. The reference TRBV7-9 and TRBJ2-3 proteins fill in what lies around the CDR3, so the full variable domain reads DTGVSQNPRHKITKRGQNVTFRCDPISEHNRLYWYRQTLGQGPEFLTYFQNEAQLEKSRLLSDRFSAERPKGSFSTLEIQRTEQGDSAMYLCASSLKGGVTDTQYFGPGTRLTVL.